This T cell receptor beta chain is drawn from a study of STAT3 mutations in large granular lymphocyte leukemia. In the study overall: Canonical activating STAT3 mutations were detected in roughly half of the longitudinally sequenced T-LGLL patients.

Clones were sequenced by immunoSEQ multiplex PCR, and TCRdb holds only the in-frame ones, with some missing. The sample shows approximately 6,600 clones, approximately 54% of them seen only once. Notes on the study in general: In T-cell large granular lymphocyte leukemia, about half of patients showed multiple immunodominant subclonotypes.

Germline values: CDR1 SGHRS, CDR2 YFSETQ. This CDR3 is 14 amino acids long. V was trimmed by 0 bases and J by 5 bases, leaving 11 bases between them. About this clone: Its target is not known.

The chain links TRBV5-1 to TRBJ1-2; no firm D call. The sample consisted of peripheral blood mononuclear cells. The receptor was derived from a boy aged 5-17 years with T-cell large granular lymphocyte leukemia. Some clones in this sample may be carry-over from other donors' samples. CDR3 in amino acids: CASSLDVGGYGYTF. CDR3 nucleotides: TGCGCCAGCAGCTTGGATGTCGGAGGGTATGGCTACACCTTC.